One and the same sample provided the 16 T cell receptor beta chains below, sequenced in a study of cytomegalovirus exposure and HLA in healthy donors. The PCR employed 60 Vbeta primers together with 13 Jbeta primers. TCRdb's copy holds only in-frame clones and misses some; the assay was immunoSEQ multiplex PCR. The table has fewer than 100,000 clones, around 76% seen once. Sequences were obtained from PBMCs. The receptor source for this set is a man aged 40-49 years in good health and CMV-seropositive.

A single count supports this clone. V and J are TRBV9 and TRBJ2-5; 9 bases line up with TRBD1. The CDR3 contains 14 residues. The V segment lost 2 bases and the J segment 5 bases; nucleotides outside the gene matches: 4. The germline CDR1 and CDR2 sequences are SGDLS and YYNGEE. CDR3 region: CASSVDRGGETQYF. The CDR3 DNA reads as TGTGCCAGCAGCGTGGACAGGGGAGGCGAGACCCAGTACTTC.

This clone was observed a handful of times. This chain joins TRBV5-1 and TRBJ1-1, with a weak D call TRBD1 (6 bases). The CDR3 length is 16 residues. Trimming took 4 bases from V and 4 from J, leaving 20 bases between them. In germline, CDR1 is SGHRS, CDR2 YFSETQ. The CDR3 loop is CASSPRQASPFTEAFF. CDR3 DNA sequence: TGCGCCAGCAGCCCGAGACAGGCCTCACCCTTCACTGAAGCTTTCTTT. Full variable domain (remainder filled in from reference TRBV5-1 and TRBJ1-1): KAGVTQTPRYLIKTRGQQVTLSCSPISGHRSVSWYQQTPGQGLQFLFEYFSETQRNKGNFPGRFSGRQFSNSRSEMNVSTLELGDSALYLCASSPRQASPFTEAFFGQGTRLTVV.

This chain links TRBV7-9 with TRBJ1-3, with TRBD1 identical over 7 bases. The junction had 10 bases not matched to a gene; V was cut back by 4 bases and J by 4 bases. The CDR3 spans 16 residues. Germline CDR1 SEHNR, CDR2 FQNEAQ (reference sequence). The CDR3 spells CASSSRDSPLGNTIYF. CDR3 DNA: TGTGCCAGCAGCTCGAGGGACAGCCCTCTCGGAAACACCATATATTTT.

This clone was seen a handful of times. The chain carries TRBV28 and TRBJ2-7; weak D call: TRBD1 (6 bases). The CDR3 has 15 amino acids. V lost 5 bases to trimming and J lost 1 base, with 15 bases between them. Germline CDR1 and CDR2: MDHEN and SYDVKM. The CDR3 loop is CASSPPGVGSYEQYF. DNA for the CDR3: TGTGCCAGCAGTCCCCCAGGGGTGGGGTCCTACGAGCAGTACTTC.

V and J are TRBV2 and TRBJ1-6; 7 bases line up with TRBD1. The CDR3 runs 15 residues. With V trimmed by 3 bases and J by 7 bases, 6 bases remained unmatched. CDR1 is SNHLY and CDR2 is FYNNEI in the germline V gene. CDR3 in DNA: TGTGCCAGCAGTGAGGATGACAGGGCAAATTCACCCCTCCACTTT. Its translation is CASSEDDRANSPLHF. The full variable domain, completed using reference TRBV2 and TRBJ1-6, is EPEVTQTPSHQVTQMGQEVILRCVPISNHLYFYWYRQILGQKVEFLVSFYNNEISEKSEIFDDQFSVERPDGSNFTLKIRSTKLEDSAMYFCASSEDDRANSPLHFGNGTRLTVT.

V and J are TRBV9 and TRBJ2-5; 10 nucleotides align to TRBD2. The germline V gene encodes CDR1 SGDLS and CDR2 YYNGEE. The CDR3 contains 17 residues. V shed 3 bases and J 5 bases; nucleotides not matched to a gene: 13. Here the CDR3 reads CASSGDSGGIRTETQYF. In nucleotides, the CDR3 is TGTGCCAGCAGCGGTGATAGCGGGGGGATTCGCACGGAGACCCAGTACTTC.

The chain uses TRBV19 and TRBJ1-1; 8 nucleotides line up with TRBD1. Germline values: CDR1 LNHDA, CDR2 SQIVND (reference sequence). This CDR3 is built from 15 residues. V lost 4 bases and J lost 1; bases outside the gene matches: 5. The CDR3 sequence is CASSRVTGANTEAFF. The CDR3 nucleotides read TGTGCCAGTAGTAGGGTGACAGGGGCGAACACTGAAGCTTTCTTT.

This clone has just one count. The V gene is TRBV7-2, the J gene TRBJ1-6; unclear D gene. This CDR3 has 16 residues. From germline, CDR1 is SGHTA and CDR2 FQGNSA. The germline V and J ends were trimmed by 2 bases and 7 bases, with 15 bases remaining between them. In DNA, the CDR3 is TGTGCCAGCAGCTTATTTGGAGGGAGTACGAATTCACCCCTCCACTTT. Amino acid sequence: CASSLFGGSTNSPLHF.

The CDR3 coding sequence is TGTGCCAGCAGTCCCGGGACAGAGATCATGAACACTGAAGCTTTCTTT. Its translation: CASSPGTEIMNTEAFF. The chain joins TRBV27 to TRBJ1-1; 7 positions match TRBD1. This CDR3 comprises 16 residues. With 5 bases clipped from V and 0 bases from J, the junction kept 9 bases outside the gene matches. Germline V gives CDR1 MNHEY, CDR2 SMNVEV (reference sequence).

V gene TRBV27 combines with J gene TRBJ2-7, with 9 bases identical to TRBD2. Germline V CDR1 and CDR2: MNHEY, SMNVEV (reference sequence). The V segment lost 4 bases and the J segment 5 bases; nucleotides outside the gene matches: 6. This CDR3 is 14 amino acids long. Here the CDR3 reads CASSWGAGGHEQYF. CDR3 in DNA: TGTGCCAGCAGTTGGGGGGCGGGGGGGCACGAGCAGTACTTC.

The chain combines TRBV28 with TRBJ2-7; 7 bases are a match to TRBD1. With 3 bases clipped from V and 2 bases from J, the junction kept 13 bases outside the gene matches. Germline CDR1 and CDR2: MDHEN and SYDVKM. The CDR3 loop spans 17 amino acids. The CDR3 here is CASSLVVRTGRTYEQYF. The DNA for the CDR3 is TGTGCCAGCAGTTTGGTCGTAAGGACAGGTCGAACCTACGAGCAGTACTTC.

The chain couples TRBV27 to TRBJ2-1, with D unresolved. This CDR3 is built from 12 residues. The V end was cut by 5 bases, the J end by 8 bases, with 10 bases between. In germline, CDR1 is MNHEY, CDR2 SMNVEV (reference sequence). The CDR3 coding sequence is TGTGCCAGCAGTCAATCCCATCATGAGCAGTTCTTC. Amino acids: CASSQSHHEQFF.

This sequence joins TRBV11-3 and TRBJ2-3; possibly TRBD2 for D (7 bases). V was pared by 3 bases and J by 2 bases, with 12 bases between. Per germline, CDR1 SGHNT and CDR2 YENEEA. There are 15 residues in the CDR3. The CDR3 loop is CASSFRGGPTDTQYF. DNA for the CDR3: TGTGCCAGCAGCTTTAGGGGGGGCCCCACAGATACGCAGTATTTT.

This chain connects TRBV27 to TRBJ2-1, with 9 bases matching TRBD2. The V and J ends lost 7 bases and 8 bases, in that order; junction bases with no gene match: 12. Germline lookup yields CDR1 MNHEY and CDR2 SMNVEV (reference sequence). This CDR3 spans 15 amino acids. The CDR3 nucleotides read TGTGCCAGCACAATGCGGGGGGGTTTAGTGGATGAGCAGTTCTTC. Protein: CASTMRGGLVDEQFF.

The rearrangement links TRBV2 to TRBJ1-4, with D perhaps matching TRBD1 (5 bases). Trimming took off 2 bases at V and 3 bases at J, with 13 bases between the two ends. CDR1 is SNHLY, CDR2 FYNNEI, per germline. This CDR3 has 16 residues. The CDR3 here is CASSERGREANEKLFF. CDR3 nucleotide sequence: TGTGCCAGCAGTGAAAGGGGCAGGGAAGCTAATGAAAAACTGTTTTTT.

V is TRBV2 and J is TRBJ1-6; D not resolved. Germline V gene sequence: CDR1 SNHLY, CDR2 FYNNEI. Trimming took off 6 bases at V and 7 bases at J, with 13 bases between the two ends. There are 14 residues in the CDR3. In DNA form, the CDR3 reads TGTGCCAGCAGGCGACTGGTTGCCAATTCACCCCTCCACTTT. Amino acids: CASRRLVANSPLHF.